A selection of T cell receptor beta chains follows, all from one sample in a study of read filtering for tumor transcriptome and immune sequencing. TCRdb reprocessed the reads with MiXCR, giving one entry per CDR3 protein. This table has 90,000 to 95,000 distinct CDR3 sequences, about 22% appearing once. The specimen sequenced was a population of CD138-negative cells sorted from bone marrow. Every receptor here comes from a donor over 35 with multiple myeloma. Each CDR3 is given with its conserved first and last residue. A D gene is named only where the DNA matches it firmly. Clone size appears in some rows only: once, few, many, or a class for an expanded clone.

cdr3_aa cdr3_nt j_call d_call clone_size v_call
CASSLGGIEAFF TGTGCCAGCAGCTTGGGTGGGATTGAAGCTTTCTTT TRBJ1-1 - many TRBV7-9
CSVELPNTEAFF TGCAGCGTTGAATTGCCTAACACTGAAGCTTTCTTT TRBJ1-1 - few TRBV29-1
CSVEDRTETNGYTF TGCAGCGTTGAAGATAGGACGGAGACTAATGGCTACACCTTC TRBJ1-2 - few TRBV29-1
CASSRSDDNSPLHF TGCGCCAGCAGCCGGTCCGACGATAATTCACCCCTCCACTTT TRBJ1-6 - many TRBV4-1
CASSQRDGLNSPLHF TGTGCCAGCAGCCAGCGGGACGGACTCAATTCACCCCTCCACTTT TRBJ1-6 - many TRBV3-1
CASRPAPVSYNEQFF TGTGCCAGCAGACCCGCCCCTGTTTCCTACAATGAGCAGTTCTTC TRBJ2-1 - few TRBV2
CASSPSPGLAASGANVLTF TGCGCCAGCAGCCCATCCCCGGGACTAGCGGCCTCTGGGGCCAACGTCCTGACTTTC TRBJ2-6 TRBD2 - TRBV4-1
CASSHPQVQETQYF TGTGCCAGCAGCCACCCTCAAGTCCAAGAGACCCAGTACTTC TRBJ2-5 - - TRBV7-8
CASSSRPSPEDEQYF TGTGCCAGCAGCTCCCGACCTTCTCCTGAGGACGAGCAGTACTTC TRBJ2-7 - many TRBV7-9
CASSLPGGEQFF TGTGCCAGTAGCCTCCCTGGAGGTGAGCAGTTCTTC TRBJ2-1 - many TRBV19
CSVEGQGFTEAFF TGCAGCGTTGAGGGACAGGGATTCACTGAAGCTTTCTTT TRBJ1-1 TRBD1 few TRBV29-1
CASSVPTGTGLEQFF TGTGCCAGCAGTGTCCCCACCGGGACAGGGCTTGAGCAGTTCTTC TRBJ2-1 TRBD1 many TRBV25-1
CASSDRTADSEQFF TGCGCCAGCAGCGATCGGACAGCCGACAGTGAGCAGTTCTTC TRBJ2-1 - - TRBV5-1
CASSLTGTEQFF TGCGCCAGCAGCTTGACAGGGACTGAGCAGTTCTTC TRBJ2-1 - many TRBV5-1
CAGRTGERLNTEAFF TGTGCCGGGAGGACAGGGGAGCGTCTGAACACCGAAGCTTTCTTT TRBJ1-1 TRBD1 - TRBV28
CASLREGEETQYF TGTGCCAGCCTGCGGGAGGGGGAAGAGACCCAGTACTTC TRBJ2-5 TRBD2 many TRBV2
CASSYGRRTDTQYF TGTGCCAGCAGCTACGGGCGCCGCACAGATACGCAGTATTTT TRBJ2-3 - few TRBV6-5
CASSEGPSGGDTQYF TGCGCCAGCAGCGAGGGGCCCAGCGGGGGAGATACGCAGTATTTT TRBJ2-3 TRBD2 - TRBV5-1
CASSQGPREQYF TGCGCCAGCAGCCAAGGTCCTCGCGAGCAGTACTTC TRBJ2-7 - few TRBV4-1
CASSLAGTEYGYTF TGTGCCAGCAGTTTAGCTGGAACAGAATATGGCTACACCTTC TRBJ1-2 - few TRBV12-3/TRBV12-4
CASSEPLRMDTQYF TGTGCCAGCAGTGAACCGTTAAGAATGGATACGCAGTATTTT TRBJ2-3 - many TRBV25-1
CASSLSIGVNYEQYF TGCGCCAGCAGCTTGAGTATAGGAGTGAACTACGAGCAGTACTTC TRBJ2-7 - - TRBV5-1
CASNRDTGNTIYF TGTGCCAGCAACCGGGACACTGGAAACACCATATATTTT TRBJ1-3 - - TRBV28
CSAIFRKGFSNSPLHF TGCAGTGCCATATTTCGCAAGGGGTTTTCTAATTCACCCCTCCACTTT TRBJ1-6 - many TRBV20-1
CASSTPRTAKNTEAFF TGTGCCAGCAGTACCCCCCGGACAGCCAAGAACACTGAAGCTTTCTTT TRBJ1-1 - many TRBV6-2/TRBV6-3
CASRSSGGAGTDTQYF TGTGCCAGCAGATCTAGCGGGGGGGCCGGCACAGATACGCAGTATTTT TRBJ2-3 TRBD2 many TRBV12-3/TRBV12-4
CASSLDLSSYNEQFF TGCGCCAGCAGCCTGGACTTGAGCTCCTACAATGAGCAGTTCTTC TRBJ2-1 - many TRBV5-1
CASSKDRGAYEQYF TGTGCCAGCAGCAAGGACAGGGGTGCCTACGAGCAGTACTTC TRBJ2-7 TRBD1 many TRBV7-2
CASSFQTGGEQYF TGCGCCAGCAGCTTCCAAACAGGGGGCGAGCAGTACTTC TRBJ2-7 TRBD1 - TRBV5-1
CATSDFGHFQETQYF TGTGCCACCAGTGACTTCGGACATTTCCAAGAGACCCAGTACTTC TRBJ2-5 - - TRBV24-1
CASSVEVAYEQFF TGTGCCAGCAGCGTAGAGGTAGCTTATGAGCAGTTCTTC TRBJ2-1 - many TRBV9
CASSFVDTQYF TGTGCCAGCAGTTTCGTAGATACGCAGTATTTT TRBJ2-3 - many TRBV6-1
CASSFGEADTQYF TGTGCCAGCAGCTTCGGGGAGGCAGATACGCAGTATTTT TRBJ2-3 - few TRBV5-4
CASSLLHGDSNQPQHF TGTGCCAGCAGTTTATTGCACGGAGATAGCAATCAGCCCCAGCATTTT TRBJ1-5 - many TRBV28
CASSLSRRSSLAKNIQYF TGTGCCAGCAGCTTAAGCCGCAGGAGTTCCTTAGCCAAAAACATTCAGTACTTC TRBJ2-4 - - TRBV7-3
CASSTTGTPTETQYF TGCGCCAGCAGCACAACCGGGACCCCAACGGAGACCCAGTACTTC TRBJ2-5 - many TRBV5-1
CASSLGRNEQFF TGTGCCAGCAGCTTAGGCCGCAATGAGCAGTTCTTC TRBJ2-1 - many TRBV5-6
CSVGRATGELFF TGCAGCGTGGGCAGGGCAACCGGGGAGCTGTTTTTT TRBJ2-2 - few TRBV29-1
CASQIQGESTDAQCF TGCGCCAGCCAAATCCAGGGGGAAAGCACAGATGCGCAGTGTTTT TRBJ2-3 TRBD1 - TRBV5-1
CASSQAGTGSAGELFF TGTGCCAGCAGCCAAGCCGGGACAGGGAGCGCCGGGGAGCTGTTTTTT TRBJ2-2 TRBD1 - TRBV14
CASSLGQGSTGELFF TGTGCCAGCAGCCTTGGACAGGGGTCGACCGGGGAGCTGTTTTTT TRBJ2-2 TRBD1 many TRBV3-1
CASRLADTQYF TGTGCCAGCCGACTAGCGGATACGCAGTATTTT TRBJ2-3 TRBD2 few TRBV2
CSARPGLALNSDTQYF TGCAGTGCTAGACCGGGACTAGCGTTGAATTCGGATACGCAGTATTTT TRBJ2-3 TRBD2 few TRBV20-1